Listed below are T cell receptor beta chains from one sample, sequenced in a study of cytomegalovirus exposure and HLA in healthy donors. This table comes from immunoSEQ multiplex PCR, and its TCRdb copy is limited to in-frame clones, with some not included. Among roughly 180,000 clones listed, approximately 89% were seen once. Sequenced sample: PBMCs. The receptors were sampled from a man aged 25-45 years in good health and CMV-seropositive. The CDR3 runs from the conserved cysteine through the conserved F or W. A D gene is named only where the DNA matches it firmly. Clone size is shown for a subset of rows, as once, few, many or a class of expanded clone.

j_call v_call d_call clone_size cdr3_nt cdr3_aa
TRBJ1-3 TRBV6-5 NA NA TGTGCCAGCAGTAACCTCCCTGGAAACACCATATATTTT CASSNLPGNTIYF
TRBJ2-7 TRBV9 NA NA TGTGCCAGCAGCGTAGGGGGGCCTCCCTACGAGCAGTACTTC CASSVGGPPYEQYF
TRBJ1-1 TRBV30 NA NA TGTGCCTGGAGTGTGGGCCGTGGAAACACTGAAGCTTTCTTT CAWSVGRGNTEAFF
TRBJ2-1 TRBV5-1 NA NA TGCGCCAGCAGCTTAGGAGGGGGCTACAATGAGCAGTTCTTC CASSLGGGYNEQFF
TRBJ1-2 TRBV2 TRBD1 NA TGTGCCAGCAAAGAGACAGGGGCGGGTGGCTACACCTTC CASKETGAGGYTF
TRBJ1-2 TRBV7-8 TRBD1 NA TGTGCCAGCAGCTTATATGTGTCAGGGGGCTATGGCTACACCTTC CASSLYVSGGYGYTF
TRBJ2-5 TRBV27 TRBD1 NA TGTGCCAGCTGTGACAGGGGAAACCACCAAGAGACCCAGTACTTC CASCDRGNHQETQYF
TRBJ1-5 TRBV2 TRBD1 NA TGTGCCAGCACCACGGACAGGATTAGCAATCAGCCCCAGCATTTT CASTTDRISNQPQHF
TRBJ2-1 TRBV11-3 TRBD1 NA TGTGCCAGCAGCCCTGGACAGGCTTCCTACAATAATGAGCAGTTCTTC CASSPGQASYNNEQFF
TRBJ2-1 TRBV5-5 TRBD2 NA TGTGCCAGCAGCCGTCTAGCGGGAGGCAATGAGCAGTTCTTC CASSRLAGGNEQFF
TRBJ2-5 TRBV6-5 TRBD1 NA TGTGCCAGCTTCCCAGGACAGGGGTTGACCCAGTACTTC CASFPGQGLTQYF
TRBJ1-2 TRBV6-5 NA NA TGTGCCAGCCTCAAAGGGCGGGGAATAGATGGCTACACCTTC CASLKGRGIDGYTF
TRBJ1-5 TRBV6-5 NA NA TGTGCCAGCACTCCGGGGGATGTGAGCGGTCAGCCCCAGCATTTT CASTPGDVSGQPQHF
TRBJ2-7 TRBV7-7 TRBD2 NA TGTGCTAGCAGCTCAGAGAGCAGCGGGAGAGCGCCTTACGAGCAGTACTTC CASSSESSGRAPYEQYF
TRBJ1-2 TRBV12-5 NA few TGTGCTAGTGGTTTGGCGGACAGTAACTATGGCTACACCTTC CASGLADSNYGYTF
TRBJ2-3 TRBV11-2 TRBD1 NA TGTGCCAGCAGCTTCTCCCGGGACAGGGGCTTCACTAGCACAGATACGCAGTATTTT CASSFSRDRGFTSTDTQYF
TRBJ2-5 TRBV7-6 NA NA TGTGCCAGCAGCCTAAGGACAGAGGAGTACCAAGAGACCCAGTACTTC CASSLRTEEYQETQYF
TRBJ2-5 TRBV30 TRBD2 NA TGTGCCTGGAGTGTAAAGTCGACTAGCGGGGTTCAAGAGACCCAGTACTTC CAWSVKSTSGVQETQYF
TRBJ2-2 TRBV5-4 TRBD1 NA TGTGCCAGCAGCGAACCCGGGACAGGGGTATCCACCGGGGAGCTGTTTTTT CASSEPGTGVSTGELFF
TRBJ2-5 TRBV28 NA NA TGTGCCAGCACCATTGTGGGGGACCAAGAGACCCAGTACTTC CASTIVGDQETQYF
TRBJ2-2 TRBV29-1 NA NA TGCAGCGTTGAGGCAGGGAGGTTCTCGAACACCGGGGAGCTGTTTTTT CSVEAGRFSNTGELFF
TRBJ1-3 TRBV2 NA NA TGTGCCAGCAGTCGGTTATTCCGAAACACCATATATTTT CASSRLFRNTIYF
TRBJ1-5 TRBV9 TRBD1 NA TGTGCCAGCAGCTCCCATGGGACAGGCAATCAGCCCCAGCATTTT CASSSHGTGNQPQHF
TRBJ2-1 TRBV4-1 NA NA TGCGCCAGCAGCCAAGAGTTTGGGGGAACCTCCTACAATGAGCAGTTCTTC CASSQEFGGTSYNEQFF
TRBJ2-3 TRBV15 TRBD2 NA TGTGCCACCAGCAGAGGACTAGCGGGAGGGCCGAGCACAGATACGCAGTATTTT CATSRGLAGGPSTDTQYF
TRBJ2-1 TRBV9 NA NA TGTGCCAGCAGCCCACGGACAAGCCATGGTGAGCAGTTCTTC CASSPRTSHGEQFF
TRBJ1-1 TRBV5-1 NA NA TGCGCCAGCAGCTTGGCTCTGGGAGGGTGGAGGAACACTGAAGCTTTCTTT CASSLALGGWRNTEAFF
TRBJ2-7 TRBV7-9 TRBD2 NA TGTGCCAGCAGCCAGCGGACTAGCTACGAGCAGTACTTC CASSQRTSYEQYF
TRBJ1-5 TRBV5-6 NA NA TGTGCCAGCAGCCCCTTTGGGGATGGCAATCAGCCCCAGCATTTT CASSPFGDGNQPQHF
TRBJ2-1 TRBV6-5 TRBD1 NA TGTGCCAGCAGTCCGGACAGGGGGCGTTACAATGAGCAGTTCTTC CASSPDRGRYNEQFF
TRBJ2-3 TRBV4-1 NA NA TGCGCCAGCAGCCATCCATTTCCCCCGGTAGAGTTACAGGATACGCAGTATTTT CASSHPFPPVELQDTQYF
TRBJ1-4 TRBV11-3 NA NA TGTGCCAGCAGCTTAGACTCTAATGAAAAACTGTTTTTT CASSLDSNEKLFF